Listed below are T cell receptor beta chains from one sample, sequenced in a study of T-cell reconstitution after alpha-beta-depleted transplantation in children. MiXCR, run by TCRdb on the PCR reads, gives a single entry per CDR3 protein. The sample consists of about a million distinct CDR3 sequences, about 31% of them appearing once. Sequences were derived from PBMCs, mostly from graft donor cells, sampled 360 days after TCRalphabeta/CD19-depleted stem cell transplant. All receptors derive from a boy younger than two who had a stem cell transplant for SCID, so the T cells may come from the graft donor. Both conserved end residues are part of each CDR3. A D gene is named only where the DNA matches it firmly. Size is stated for part of the rows, as once, few or many counts, or as a class when the clone is expanded.

clone size | J gene | V gene | D gene | CDR3 protein | CDR3 DNA
- | TRBJ2-7 | TRBV2 | - | CASSDTRQSIYEQYF | TGTGCCAGCAGTGATACCCGACAGTCCATCTACGAGCAGTACTTC
- | TRBJ2-1 | TRBV19 | TRBD2 | CASSRGGSSSGSYNEQFF | TGTGCCAGTAGTAGGGGAGGGTCATCGTCCGGCTCCTACAATGAGCAGTTCTTC
- | TRBJ2-1 | TRBV6-4 | - | CASSDSLPSVYNEQFF | TGTGCCAGCAGTGACTCCCTTCCTAGCGTTTACAATGAGCAGTTCTTC
few | TRBJ2-2 | TRBV5-5 | TRBD1 | CASSKTGGLTGELFF | TGTGCCAGCAGCAAGACAGGGGGCTTGACCGGGGAGCTGTTTTTT
- | TRBJ1-2 | TRBV20-1 | - | CSAAKIPLGGRFNGYTF | TGCAGTGCCGCGAAAATCCCTCTTGGAGGCAGGTTTAATGGCTACACCTTC
few | TRBJ2-3 | TRBV6-5 | - | CASSYAGSSTDTQYF | TGTGCCAGCAGTTATGCGGGGTCTAGCACAGATACGCAGTATTTT
- | TRBJ2-7 | TRBV12-3/TRBV12-4 | - | CASSLGGVFYEQYF | TGTGCCAGCAGTTTAGGGGGGGTGTTTTACGAGCAGTACTTC
- | TRBJ2-7 | TRBV6-1 | TRBD1 | CASRKGGQGAQEQYF | TGTGCCAGCAGGAAGGGGGGACAGGGGGCTCAAGAGCAGTACTTC
many | TRBJ2-5 | TRBV11-2 | - | CASSLTYGDTQYF | TGTGCCAGCAGCTTAACGTACGGGGACACCCAGTACTTC
few | TRBJ1-1 | TRBV7-9 | - | CASSLKPDGAFF | TGTGCCAGCAGCTTAAAACCCGATGGGGCTTTCTTT
few | TRBJ2-2 | TRBV7-3 | TRBD2 | CASSTSGGDTGELFF | TGTGCCAGCAGCACTAGCGGGGGGGACACCGGGGAGCTGTTTTTT
few | TRBJ2-7 | TRBV10-3 | - | CAISESGKTSSYEQYF | TGTGCCATCAGTGAGTCCGGGAAAACTAGCTCCTACGAGCAGTACTTC
- | TRBJ2-3 | TRBV11-1 | TRBD2 | CASSLVKGAGESTDTQYF | TGTGCCAGCAGCTTAGTTAAGGGCGCGGGGGAAAGCACAGATACGCAGTATTTT
few | TRBJ2-2 | TRBV29-1 | TRBD1 | CSAGQGARAGELFF | TGCAGCGCAGGACAGGGGGCGAGGGCCGGGGAGCTGTTTTTT
- | TRBJ2-5 | TRBV24-1 | TRBD2 | CATANGLAGLQETQYF | TGTGCCACCGCGAACGGGCTAGCGGGGTTACAAGAGACCCAGTACTTC
- | TRBJ1-1 | TRBV7-3 | - | CASSLTGFDTEAFF | TGTGCCAGCAGCTTAACAGGGTTCGACACTGAAGCTTTCTTT
- | TRBJ2-7 | TRBV27 | TRBD1 | CASSLSNRGTVEQYF | TGTGCCAGCAGTTTAAGCAACAGGGGAACCGTCGAGCAGTACTTC
- | TRBJ2-2 | TRBV11-2 | TRBD2 | CASSLDGIAGVDTGELFF | TGTGCCAGCAGCTTAGATGGAATAGCGGGGGTCGACACCGGGGAGCTGTTTTTT
- | TRBJ2-1 | TRBV9 | - | CASRPSGIIDEQFF | TGTGCCAGCAGGCCTTCGGGGATCATCGATGAGCAGTTCTTC
few | TRBJ2-7 | TRBV6-6 | - | CASWRDTPYEQYF | TGTGCCAGCTGGCGGGACACCCCCTACGAGCAGTACTTC
few | TRBJ2-1 | TRBV29-1 | - | CSVGIYNEQFF | TGCAGCGTTGGTATCTACAATGAGCAGTTCTTC
few | TRBJ2-5 | TRBV29-1 | - | CSVDEPYQETQYF | TGCAGCGTTGACGAACCATACCAAGAGACCCAGTACTTC
few | TRBJ2-2 | TRBV29-1 | TRBD1 | CSVWGQGDRELFF | TGCAGCGTTTGGGGACAGGGGGACAGGGAGCTGTTTTTT
- | TRBJ2-2 | TRBV5-1 | - | CASSLVGRDTGELFF | TGCGCCAGCAGCTTGGTGGGGCGCGACACCGGGGAGCTGTTTTTT
- | TRBJ2-3 | TRBV29-1 | TRBD2 | CSVLFTGGRSTDTQYF | TGCAGCGTTCTCTTTACGGGGGGGAGGTCCACAGATACGCAGTATTTT
few | TRBJ1-1 | TRBV10-3 | - | CAISSSDTTEAFF | TGTGCCATCAGTAGCTCCGACACCACTGAAGCTTTCTTT
- | TRBJ2-7 | TRBV6-2/TRBV6-3 | - | CASSWGRQYEQYF | TGTGCCAGCAGTTGGGGACGGCAATACGAGCAGTACTTC
few | TRBJ2-1 | TRBV29-1 | TRBD1 | CSVVPGQGRNEQFF | TGCAGCGTTGTCCCTGGACAGGGGCGGAATGAGCAGTTCTTC
- | TRBJ2-7 | TRBV12-3/TRBV12-4 | - | CASSFSVTVSYEQYF | TGTGCCAGCAGTTTTAGCGTAACAGTCTCCTACGAGCAGTACTTC
- | TRBJ2-1 | TRBV3-1 | TRBD2 | CASSIGLAVYNEQFF | TGTGCCAGCAGCATCGGACTAGCGGTGTACAATGAGCAGTTCTTC
few | TRBJ2-1 | TRBV9 | TRBD1 | CASTGQGAWNEQFF | TGTGCCAGTACGGGACAGGGGGCTTGGAATGAGCAGTTCTTC
many | TRBJ1-5 | TRBV7-9 | - | CASSLDFAGTDNQPQHF | TGTGCCAGCAGCTTAGATTTCGCGGGGACGGACAATCAGCCCCAGCATTTT
- | TRBJ2-5 | TRBV28 | - | CASSPHTQETQYF | TGTGCCAGCAGTCCCCACACCCAAGAGACCCAGTACTTC
few | TRBJ2-1 | TRBV2 | TRBD2 | CASSSSGARGNEQFF | TGTGCCAGCAGTAGTAGCGGGGCGCGGGGTAATGAGCAGTTCTTC
few | TRBJ2-1 | TRBV2 | - | CASSEPHSADNEQFF | TGTGCCAGCAGTGAACCTCATTCCGCCGACAATGAGCAGTTCTTC
- | TRBJ1-5 | TRBV12-3/TRBV12-4 | - | CASSIKPGENQPQHF | TGTGCCAGCAGTATTAAACCGGGAGAGAATCAGCCCCAGCATTTT
- | TRBJ1-1 | TRBV7-2 | TRBD1 | CASSLGDRASEAFF | TGTGCCAGCAGCTTAGGCGACAGGGCCTCTGAAGCTTTCTTT
- | TRBJ2-5 | TRBV20-1 | - | CSARDSHSGVLGEETQYF | TGCAGTGCTAGAGACTCCCACTCAGGAGTCCTGGGAGAAGAGACCCAGTACTTC
- | TRBJ2-2 | TRBV7-8 | - | CASSPGRVGELFF | TGTGCCAGCAGCCCCGGACGGGTCGGGGAGCTGTTTTTT
- | TRBJ1-5 | TRBV4-1 | - | CASSQTDGYQPQHF | TGCGCCAGCAGCCAGACGGACGGCTATCAGCCCCAGCATTTT
- | TRBJ1-2 | TRBV7-3 | TRBD1 | CASSLRDRGPNYGYTF | TGTGCCAGCAGCTTACGGGACAGGGGTCCTAACTATGGCTACACCTTC